The rows below give T cell receptor beta chains drawn from one sample of a study of T cells after yellow fever vaccination. TCRdb used MiXCR to reprocess the 5' RACE reads, holding one entry per CDR3 protein. The sample comprises about 300,000 distinct CDR3 sequences, roughly 4.3% of which are singletons, and roughly 26% rests with the top ten. The sample consisted of PBMCs, taken 5 days after the yellow fever booster vaccination. All receptors come from a man between 18 and 29 years old who received the YFV17D yellow fever vaccine. The CDR3 runs from the conserved cysteine through the conserved F or W. The D gene is left open where the match is weak. Some rows mark clone size as missing; the rest say once, few, many or name a class of expanded clone.

v_call,clone_size,d_call,j_call,cdr3_aa,cdr3_nt
TRBV4-3,few,NA,TRBJ2-6,CASSFEEATGANVLTF,TGCGCCAGCAGCTTCGAAGAGGCGACTGGGGCCAACGTCCTGACTTTC
TRBV12-3/TRBV12-4,many,TRBD1,TRBJ2-5,CASSPPTGAETQYF,TGTGCCAGCAGCCCCCCAACAGGGGCGGAGACCCAGTACTTC
TRBV10-3,many,TRBD1,TRBJ2-5,CAISEGTGGLETQYF,TGTGCCATCAGTGAGGGGACAGGGGGATTGGAGACCCAGTACTTC
TRBV4-1,NA,NA,TRBJ2-3,CASSHRAASTDTQYF,TGCGCCAGCAGCCACCGAGCGGCTAGCACAGATACGCAGTATTTT
TRBV5-5,many,NA,TRBJ1-1,CASSLASGSGTEAFF,TGTGCCAGCAGCTTGGCCTCTGGGTCGGGCACTGAAGCTTTCTTT
TRBV7-2,NA,NA,TRBJ1-5,CASSLAYWINQPQHF,TGTGCCAGCAGCTTAGCTTACTGGATCAATCAGCCCCAGCATTTT
TRBV7-2,NA,NA,TRBJ2-3,CASSWTRVGDTQYF,TGTGCCAGCAGCTGGACTCGGGTGGGGGATACGCAGTATTTT
TRBV5-1,few,NA,TRBJ2-1,CASSLRNRVEGEQFF,TGCGCCAGCAGCTTACGAAACAGGGTAGAAGGCGAGCAGTTCTTC
TRBV7-9,few,NA,TRBJ2-3,CASSSIFGDTQYF,TGTGCCAGCAGCTCAATCTTTGGGGATACGCAGTATTTT
TRBV15,few,NA,TRBJ2-1,CATSGGGGEQFF,TGTGCCACCAGCGGGGGAGGGGGTGAGCAGTTCTTC
TRBV6-2/TRBV6-3,many,NA,TRBJ2-6,CATPASSGANVLTF,TGTGCCACCCCCGCGAGCTCTGGGGCCAACGTCCTGACTTTC
TRBV5-1,NA,TRBD1,TRBJ2-4,CASSEGQGVGKNIQYF,TGCGCCAGCAGCGAAGGACAGGGGGTCGGCAAAAACATTCAGTACTTC
TRBV12-3/TRBV12-4,few,TRBD1,TRBJ1-2,CASSRTGRGGYTF,TGTGCCAGCAGTCGGACAGGGAGAGGTGGCTACACCTTC
TRBV5-1,few,NA,TRBJ2-7,CASSLSPGNLGLEQYF,TGCGCCAGCAGCTTGAGCCCGGGTAACTTAGGACTCGAGCAGTACTTC
TRBV4-2,many,TRBD2,TRBJ2-2,CASSPGKRGASNTGELFF,TGTGCCAGCAGCCCAGGCAAGCGGGGGGCCTCGAACACCGGGGAGCTGTTTTTT
TRBV12-3/TRBV12-4,NA,NA,TRBJ2-3,CASSFSQATDTQYF,TGTGCCAGCAGTTTTTCGCAGGCCACAGATACGCAGTATTTT
TRBV5-5,many,NA,TRBJ1-1,CASSLEGRTEAFF,TGTGCCAGCAGCTTGGAGGGGAGGACTGAAGCTTTCTTT
TRBV29-1,few,NA,TRBJ1-6,CSVVLTGGVLHF,TGCAGCGTTGTCCTGACAGGTGGAGTCCTCCACTTT
TRBV20-1,NA,TRBD1,TRBJ1-1,CSARDRGPDRADTEAFF,TGCAGTGCTAGAGATCGAGGACCGGACAGGGCGGACACTGAAGCTTTCTTT
TRBV18,NA,NA,TRBJ1-1,CASSPVVGMDTEAFF,TGTGCCAGCTCACCCGTCGTAGGGATGGACACTGAAGCTTTCTTT